The 19 T cell receptor beta chains in this list originate from one sample, sequenced in a study of molecular identifiers for immune sequencing clone quantification. TCRdb re-derived calls from the PCR reads in MiXCR, one entry per CDR3 protein. The sample has 400,000 to 600,000 distinct CDR3 sequences, less than 30% seen once. Sequences were obtained from naive CD8+ T cells from blood, with Jurkat cell RNA spiked in. Sample subset: FACS-sorted CD8+CD4-CCR7+CD45RA+ naive T cells. These receptors all come from a human donor in good health. Some libraries in this study had Jurkat cell RNA spiked in.

This clonotype occurred a few times. The J gene is TRBJ2-7, the V gene TRBV7-6; D uncertain. Germline V gene sequence: CDR1 SGHVS, CDR2 FNYEAQ. V was shortened by 5 bases and J by 7 bases, with 15 bases between the two germline ends. The CDR3 runs 13 residues. The CDR3 sequence is CASSPYLSSEQYF. CDR3 sequence (DNA): TGTGCCAGCAGCCCCTACCTGTCGAGTGAGCAGTACTTC. Full variable domain (remainder filled in from reference TRBV7-6 and TRBJ2-7): GAGVSQSPRYKVTKRGQDVALRCDPISGHVSLYWYRQALGQGPEFLTYFNYEAQQDKSGLPNDRFSAERPEGSISTLTIQRTEQRDSAMYRCASSPYLSSEQYFGPGTRLTVT.

With regard to this clonotype: A much larger clone is a single base away; this may be a read error. The chain joins TRBV6-5 to TRBJ1-6, with 7 bases aligning to TRBD1. Germline CDR1 and CDR2: MNHEY and SVGAGI. The CDR3 totals 15 residues. CDR3 loop: CASSYSSGQISPLPF. Here the CDR3 DNA reads TGTGCCAGCAGTTACTCGTCGGGACAGATTTCACCCCTCCCCTTT.

A note on this clonotype: This may be a read error, as it is one base from a much larger clone. V gene TRBV29-1 combines with J gene TRBJ2-2; weak D call: TRBD1 (6 bases). The length of the CDR3 is 14 residues. From germline, CDR1 is SQVTM and CDR2 ANQGSEA. Here the CDR3 reads CSVAGTRGTGELLF. Here the CDR3 DNA reads TGCAGCGTGGCCGGGACAAGGGGGACCGGGGAGCTGTTATTT.

In its sample, this clonotype was seen a few times. The chain couples TRBV6-7 to TRBJ2-1; D might be TRBD1 (6 bases). TRBV6-7 is an open reading frame, and its role is uncertain. Deletions cut 10 bases from V and 2 bases from J, with 12 bases between. The CDR3 spans 13 residues. DNA of the CDR3: TGTGCCACCCTGACAGGAGCCTACAATGAGCAGTTCTTC. This encodes CATLTGAYNEQFF.

This clonotype was detected many times. The chain uses TRBV5-6 and TRBJ2-5, with 9 nucleotides matching TRBD1. The CDR3 is made up of 16 amino acids. With 1 base clipped from V and 2 bases from J, the junction kept 6 bases outside the gene matches. CDR1 and CDR2 from the germline V gene are SGHDT and YYEEEE. Here the CDR3 DNA reads TGTGCCAGCAGCTTGCTACTGACAGGGGGGCAAGAGACCCAGTACTTC. Residues: CASSLLLTGGQETQYF.

Turning to this clonotype: A much bigger clone sits one base away, suggesting this may be a read error. The chain has TRBV15 and TRBJ2-7; D remains unclear. CDR3 length: 14 amino acids. Between the trimmed V and J ends, which lost 0 bases and 3 bases, there was a span of 9 bases. Per the germline V gene, CDR1 is LNHNV and CDR2 is YYDKDF (reference sequence). The CDR3 region has the DNA TGTGCCACCAGCAGAGATAACTGGGACTACGAGCAGTACTTC. It translates to CATSRDNWDYEQYF.

V is TRBV5-8 and J is TRBJ2-7, with D perhaps TRBD1 (6 bases). V was clipped by 2 bases and J by 4 bases, with 13 bases between them. The CDR3 is 14 residues long. CDR1 is SGHTS and CDR2 is YDEGEE in the germline V gene. The CDR3 here is CASSFDTGLYEQYF. The CDR3 region has the DNA TGTGCCAGCAGCTTCGATACAGGGCTTTACGAGCAGTACTTC.

This clonotype was counted between two and nine times. The CDR3 sequence: CASRVDRGLTEAFF. The CDR3 nucleotides are TGTGCCAGCAGAGTTGACAGGGGTCTGACTGAAGCTTTCTTT. The chain recombines TRBV7-8 with TRBJ1-1; 8 bases fit TRBD1. From germline, CDR1 is SGHVS and CDR2 FQNEAQ. Trimming at V came to 6 bases and at J to 5 bases, leaving 8 bases not matched to a gene. This CDR3 is built from 14 residues.

The chain joins TRBV27 to TRBJ1-1; D call uncertain. Germline CDR1 reads MNHEY; CDR2 reads SMNVEV (reference sequence). V shed 0 bases and J shed 5 bases, with 7 bases lying between them. CDR3 length: 13 residues. CDR3 region: CASSLSSSTEAFF. The DNA of the CDR3 is TGTGCCAGCAGTTTATCGTCGTCTACTGAAGCTTTCTTT.

This clonotype was recorded a few times. The rearrangement joins TRBV12-3 or TRBV12-4 to TRBJ2-2; D gene ambiguous. Trimming took 7 bases from V and 1 from J, leaving 10 bases between them. This CDR3 is built from 14 residues. For the CDR3, the DNA is TGTGCCAGCAAAGACGGGTGGAACACCGGGGAGCTGTTTTTT. Translation: CASKDGWNTGELFF.

This clonotype was detected ten times or more. The genes are TRBV7-9 and TRBJ2-4, with 8 bases lining up with TRBD2. Germline V CDR1 and CDR2: SEHNR, FQNEAQ (reference sequence). Trimming took 3 bases from V and 5 from J; bases not matched to a gene: 3. CDR3 size: 14 residues. The CDR3 DNA reads TGTGCCAGCAGCTTTACTAGCGGAGAAAACATTCAGTACTTC. This translates into CASSFTSGENIQYF.

Only a few counts were recorded for this clonotype. This sequence joins TRBV19 and TRBJ2-5; 7 bases match TRBD2. Germline-derived CDR1 and CDR2 are LNHDA and SQIVND (reference sequence). Unmatched junction bases numbered 2, after V lost 1 base and J lost 0 bases. CDR3 size: 15 residues. The CDR3 loop reads CASSIGLADQETQYF. The CDR3 DNA follows: TGTGCCAGTAGTATAGGGCTAGCGGACCAAGAGACCCAGTACTTC.

The chain links TRBV4-1 to TRBJ2-7; 7 bases are shared with TRBD2. The CDR3 contains 13 residues. V dropped 0 bases and J dropped 7; count of bases not matched to a gene: 3. Germline CDR1 and CDR2: MGHRA and YSYEKL. CDR3 protein: CASSQEEGGEQYF. In nucleotides, the CDR3 is TGCGCCAGCAGCCAAGAGGAGGGAGGGGAGCAGTACTTC.

The genes are TRBV11-3 and TRBJ2-7, with D possibly TRBD2 on 7 matching bases. Looked up from germline, CDR1 is SGHNT and CDR2 is YENEEA. V was pared by 4 bases and J by 4 bases, with 26 bases between. The CDR3 covers 18 residues. This CDR3 is CASSSVGRGPTSQYEQYF. The CDR3 DNA reads TGTGCCAGCAGCTCGGTCGGGCGGGGGCCGACAAGCCAATACGAGCAGTACTTC.

As for this clonotype: Possible read error: a much larger clone is one base away. This rearrangement joins TRBV6-5 to TRBJ2-3; possibly TRBD2 for D (5 bases). This CDR3 has 16 amino acids. CDR1 is MNHEY, CDR2 SVGAGI, per germline. With 0 bases removed from V and 5 bases from J, the gap between germline ends came to 15 bases. CDR3 DNA sequence: TGTGCCAGCAGTTACTCTGAACTAGTGGTTGGAGATACGCAGTATTTT. Protein sequence: CASSYSELVVGDTQYF.

The V gene is TRBV18, the J gene TRBJ1-2, with no clear D. The CDR3 extends over 13 amino acids. The V gene's germline CDR1 is KGHSH and CDR2 LQKENI. V shed 3 bases and J shed 7 bases, with 12 bases lying between them. The CDR3, as DNA: TGTGCCAGCTCACCGATCGGCTGGGCTGGCTACACCTTC. Translating it yields CASSPIGWAGYTF. Based on the CDR3 plus reference TRBV18 and TRBJ1-2, the full variable domain is NAGVMQNPRHLVRRRGQEARLRCSPMKGHSHVYWYRQLPEEGLKFMVYLQKENIIDESGMPKERFSAEFPKEGPSILRIQQVVRGDSAAYFCASSPIGWAGYTFGSGTRLTVV.

Comment on this clonotype: A junction end diverges from the germline sequence, so it may reflect a read error. This chain links TRBV7-9 with TRBJ1-5; 7 nucleotides align to TRBD1. Germline V gives CDR1 SEHNR, CDR2 FQNEAQ (reference sequence). The CDR3 contains 13 residues. The CDR3 nucleotides read TGTGCCAGCAGTACAGGGGTGGGGCCGCCCCCGCATTTT. Protein: CASSTGVGPPPHF.

The sample holds a few counts of this clonotype. The CDR3 is CASSPMRFAESNQPQHF. CDR3 bases: TGTGCCAGCAGTCCGATGAGATTCGCGGAGAGCAATCAGCCCCAGCATTTT. The chain links TRBV27 to TRBJ1-5; D remains ambiguous. Trimming cost V 5 bases and J 1 base, with 18 bases left between them. CDR3 length: 17 amino acids. Germline CDR1 reads MNHEY; CDR2 reads SMNVEV (reference sequence).

This clonotype was observed at least ten times. The rearrangement links TRBV7-9 to TRBJ2-5, with D unclear. The V and J ends lost 4 bases and 3 bases respectively, with 6 bases between them. This CDR3 is built from 12 residues. Germline values: CDR1 SEHNR, CDR2 FQNEAQ (reference sequence). Here the CDR3 reads CASSWLEETQYF. CDR3 coding DNA: TGTGCCAGCAGCTGGCTAGAAGAGACCCAGTACTTC.